This T cell receptor (beta chain) was obtained from a study of CDR3 diversity in severe acne (dated by TCRdb to between 2018 and 2021). The library was prepared using PCR. TCRdb lists the instrument as Illumina HiSeq 2000. TCRdb itself trimmed the public reads at Q25 with fastp, ran MiXCR and retained productive beta chains. Each CDR3 protein gets just one entry, which takes the most common genes and DNA from the rows behind it. Here the sample has around 91,000 distinct CDR3 sequences; around 53% occur a single time. 14% of the sample lies in the top ten. A note on this clonotype: What this receptor recognizes is not known. A much larger clone is a single base away; this may be a read error.

As encoded in the germline V gene (reference sequence), CDR1 is LNHNV while CDR2 is YYDKDF. Reading from cysteine to phenylalanine, the CDR3 counts 13 amino acids. Just CDR3 DNA is preserved here, 39 bases in frame from base 1. The sequenced sample was blood. The TCR comes from a male donor in good health, without acne. Recombination joined TRBV15 with TRBJ1-3; the D gene cannot be named for sure. The DNA sequence reads TGTACCACCAGCCCCCACATTGGAAACACCATATATTTT. This yields the protein CTTSPHIGNTIYF. The full variable domain, completed from the reference TRBV15 and TRBJ1-3 proteins outside the CDR3, reads DAMVIQNPRYQVTQFGKPVTLSCSQTLNHNVMYWYQQKSSQAPKLLFHYYDKDFNNEADTPDNFQSRRPNTSFCFLDIRSPGLGDTAMYLCTTSPHIGNTIYFGEGSWLTVV.